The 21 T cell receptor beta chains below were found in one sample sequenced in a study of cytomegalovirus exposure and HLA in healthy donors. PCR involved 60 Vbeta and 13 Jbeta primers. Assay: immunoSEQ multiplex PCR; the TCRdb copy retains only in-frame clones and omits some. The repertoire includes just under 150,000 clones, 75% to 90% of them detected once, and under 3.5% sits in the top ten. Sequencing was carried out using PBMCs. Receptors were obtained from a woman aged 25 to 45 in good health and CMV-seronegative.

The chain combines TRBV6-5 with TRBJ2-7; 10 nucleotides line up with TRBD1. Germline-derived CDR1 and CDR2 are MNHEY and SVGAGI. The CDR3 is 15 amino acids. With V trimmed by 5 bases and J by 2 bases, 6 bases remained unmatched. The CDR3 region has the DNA TGTGCCAGCAGTCGCCCGGGACAGGGGACCTACGAGCAGTACTTC. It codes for CASSRPGQGTYEQYF.

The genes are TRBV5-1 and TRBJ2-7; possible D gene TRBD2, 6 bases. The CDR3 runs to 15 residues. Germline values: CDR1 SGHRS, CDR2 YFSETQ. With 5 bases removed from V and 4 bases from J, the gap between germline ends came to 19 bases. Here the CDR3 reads CASSPVRGAGYEQYF. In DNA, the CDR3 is TGCGCCAGCAGTCCGGTTAGAGGGGCGGGGTACGAGCAGTACTTC.

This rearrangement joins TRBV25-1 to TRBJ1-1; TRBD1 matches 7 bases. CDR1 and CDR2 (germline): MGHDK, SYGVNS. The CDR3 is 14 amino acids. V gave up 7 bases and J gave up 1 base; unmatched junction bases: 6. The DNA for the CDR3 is TGTGCCAGCACCTCGACAGGGCGGAACACTGAAGCTTTCTTT. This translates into CASTSTGRNTEAFF.

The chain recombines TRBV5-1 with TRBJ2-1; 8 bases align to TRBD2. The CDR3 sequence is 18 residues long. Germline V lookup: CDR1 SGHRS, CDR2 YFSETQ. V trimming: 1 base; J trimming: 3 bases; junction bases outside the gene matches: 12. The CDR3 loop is CASSLFNSGGGHYNEQFF. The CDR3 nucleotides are TGCGCCAGCAGCTTGTTCAATTCCGGGGGGGGACACTACAATGAGCAGTTCTTC.

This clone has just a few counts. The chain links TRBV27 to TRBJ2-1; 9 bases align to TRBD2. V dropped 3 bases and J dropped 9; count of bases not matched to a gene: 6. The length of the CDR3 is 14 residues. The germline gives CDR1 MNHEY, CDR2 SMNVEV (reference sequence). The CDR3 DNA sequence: TGTGCCAGCAGTTTTGGGACTAGCATTGGTGAGCAGTTCTTC. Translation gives CASSFGTSIGEQFF.

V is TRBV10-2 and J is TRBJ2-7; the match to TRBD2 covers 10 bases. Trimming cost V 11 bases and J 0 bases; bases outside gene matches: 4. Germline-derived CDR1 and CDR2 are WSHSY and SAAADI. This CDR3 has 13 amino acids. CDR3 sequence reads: CAASGSNSYEQYF. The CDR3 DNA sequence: TGCGCCGCTAGCGGGAGTAACTCCTACGAGCAGTACTTC.

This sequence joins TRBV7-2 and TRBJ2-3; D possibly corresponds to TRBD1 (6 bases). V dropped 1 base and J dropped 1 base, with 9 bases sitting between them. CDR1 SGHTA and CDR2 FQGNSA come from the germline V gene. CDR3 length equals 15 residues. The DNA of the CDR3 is TGTGCCAGCAGCTTAGTCGCAGGGGGCACAGATACGCAGTATTTT. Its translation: CASSLVAGGTDTQYF.

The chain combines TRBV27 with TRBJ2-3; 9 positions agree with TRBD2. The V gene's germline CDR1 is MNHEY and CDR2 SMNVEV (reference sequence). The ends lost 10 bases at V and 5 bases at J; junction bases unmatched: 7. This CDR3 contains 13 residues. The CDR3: CATWAGGGDTQYF. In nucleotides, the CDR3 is TGTGCCACCTGGGCGGGGGGGGGAGATACGCAGTATTTT.

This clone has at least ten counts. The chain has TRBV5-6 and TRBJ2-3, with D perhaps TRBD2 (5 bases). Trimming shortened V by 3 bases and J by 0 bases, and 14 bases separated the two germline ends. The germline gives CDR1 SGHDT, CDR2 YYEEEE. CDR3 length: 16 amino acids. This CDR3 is CASSSGGLTSTDTQYF. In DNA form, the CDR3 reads TGTGCCAGCAGCTCCGGAGGACTTACAAGCACAGATACGCAGTATTTT.

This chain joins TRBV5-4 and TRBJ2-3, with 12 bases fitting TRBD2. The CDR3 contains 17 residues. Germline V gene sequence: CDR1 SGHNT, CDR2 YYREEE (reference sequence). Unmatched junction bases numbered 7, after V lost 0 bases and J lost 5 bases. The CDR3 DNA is TGTGCCAGCAGCTTGGGGCTAGCGGGAGGGCCGGTAGATACGCAGTATTTT. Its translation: CASSLGLAGGPVDTQYF.

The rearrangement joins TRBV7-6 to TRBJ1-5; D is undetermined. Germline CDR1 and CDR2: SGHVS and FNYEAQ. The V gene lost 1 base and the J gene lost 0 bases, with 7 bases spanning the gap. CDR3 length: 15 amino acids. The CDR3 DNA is TGTGCCAGCAGCTTAGTCACGGGTAGCAATCAGCCCCAGCATTTT. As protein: CASSLVTGSNQPQHF.

The CDR3 sequence is CASSLGEGEMNTEAFF. Written as DNA, the CDR3 is TGTGCCAGCAGCTTGGGGGAGGGTGAAATGAACACTGAAGCTTTCTTT. The chain combines TRBV5-8 with TRBJ1-1; D gene unclear. V shed 0 bases and J shed 0 bases, with 12 bases lying between them. Germline CDR1 reads SGHTS; CDR2 reads YDEGEE. CDR3 length equals 16 residues.

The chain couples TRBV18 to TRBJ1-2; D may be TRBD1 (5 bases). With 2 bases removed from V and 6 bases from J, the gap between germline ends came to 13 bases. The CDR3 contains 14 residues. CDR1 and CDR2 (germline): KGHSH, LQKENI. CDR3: CASSPGAGGNGYTF. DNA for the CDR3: TGTGCCAGCTCACCAGGGGCCGGGGGGAATGGCTACACCTTC.

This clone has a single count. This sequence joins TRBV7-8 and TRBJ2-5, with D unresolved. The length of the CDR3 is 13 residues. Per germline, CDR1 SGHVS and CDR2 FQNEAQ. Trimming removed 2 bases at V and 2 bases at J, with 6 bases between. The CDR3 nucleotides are TGTGCCAGCAGCTTATTACGGCAAGAGACCCAGTACTTC. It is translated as CASSLLRQETQYF.

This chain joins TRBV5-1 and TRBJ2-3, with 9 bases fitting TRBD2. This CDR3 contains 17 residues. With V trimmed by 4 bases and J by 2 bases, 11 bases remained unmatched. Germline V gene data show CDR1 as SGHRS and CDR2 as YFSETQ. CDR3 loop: CASSPEGLAGLTDTQYF. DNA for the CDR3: TGCGCCAGCAGCCCGGAGGGGCTAGCGGGGCTCACAGATACGCAGTATTTT. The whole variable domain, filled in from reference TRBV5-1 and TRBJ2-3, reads KAGVTQTPRYLIKTRGQQVTLSCSPISGHRSVSWYQQTPGQGLQFLFEYFSETQRNKGNFPGRFSGRQFSNSRSEMNVSTLELGDSALYLCASSPEGLAGLTDTQYFGPGTRLTVL.

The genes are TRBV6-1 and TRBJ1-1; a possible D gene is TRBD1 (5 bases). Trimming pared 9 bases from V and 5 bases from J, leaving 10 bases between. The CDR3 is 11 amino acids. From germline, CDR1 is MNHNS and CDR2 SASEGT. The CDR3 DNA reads TGTGCCAGTCTGGCAGGGACTGAAGCTTTCTTT. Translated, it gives CASLAGTEAFF.

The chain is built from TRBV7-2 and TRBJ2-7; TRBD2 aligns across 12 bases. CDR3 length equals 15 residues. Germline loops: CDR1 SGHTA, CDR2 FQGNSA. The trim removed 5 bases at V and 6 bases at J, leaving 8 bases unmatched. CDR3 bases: TGTGCCAGCAGCCCGGAGGCTAGCGGGGGGGTCGAGCAGTACTTC. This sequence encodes CASSPEASGGVEQYF.

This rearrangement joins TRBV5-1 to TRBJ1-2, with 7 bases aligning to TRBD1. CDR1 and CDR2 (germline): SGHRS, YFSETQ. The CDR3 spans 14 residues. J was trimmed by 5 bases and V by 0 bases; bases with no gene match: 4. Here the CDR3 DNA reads TGCGCCAGCAGCTTGGTACAGGGGAGGTATGGCTACACCTTC. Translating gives CASSLVQGRYGYTF.

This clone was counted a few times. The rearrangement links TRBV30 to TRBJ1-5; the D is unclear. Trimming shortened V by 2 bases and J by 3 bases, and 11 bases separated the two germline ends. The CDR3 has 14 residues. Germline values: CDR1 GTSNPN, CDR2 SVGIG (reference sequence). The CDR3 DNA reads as TGTGCCTGGAGTAAAGTAACATCCAATCAGCCCCAGCATTTT. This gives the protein CAWSKVTSNQPQHF.

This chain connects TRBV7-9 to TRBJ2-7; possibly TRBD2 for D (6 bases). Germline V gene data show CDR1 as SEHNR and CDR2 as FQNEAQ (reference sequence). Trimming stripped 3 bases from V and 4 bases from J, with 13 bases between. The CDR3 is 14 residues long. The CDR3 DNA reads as TGTGCCAGCAGCTTTATTTTCGGGGGTTACGAGCAGTACTTC. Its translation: CASSFIFGGYEQYF.

The CDR3 protein is CASSSGRIGTSGNSVTGELFF. CDR3 sequence (DNA): TGTGCCAGCTCATCGGGACGGATCGGGACTAGCGGGAATAGTGTGACCGGGGAGCTGTTTTTT. The chain links TRBV18 to TRBJ2-2; 13 bases align to TRBD2. Germline lookup yields CDR1 KGHSH and CDR2 LQKENI. The CDR3 runs 21 residues. The V gene end was trimmed by 5 bases and the J gene end by 5 bases; junction bases not matched to a gene: 20.